The clone carrying this TCR beta chain was recorded at least ten times. Both TCRalpha and TCRbeta chains were reverse transcribed with V-gene-specific primers. TCRs underwent roughly 19 PCR cycles of amplification with a constant-region primer and V-primer adapter. Via MiXCR, TCRdb re-called the reads, giving one row per CDR3 protein. This sample has under 90,000 distinct CDR3 sequences, with under 20% found just once. Time point here: after trial treatment. This sample's treatment: LDRT plus nivolumab, ipilimumab, low-dose cyclophosphamide and aspirin (RACIN trial). Germline V gene lookup returns CDR1 MNHEY and CDR2 SVGEGT. The CDR3 consists of 12 residues. Trimming removed 10 bases from V and 1 base from J, with 8 bases in between. The sample is drawn from a study of low-dose radiotherapy and immunotherapy resistance in tumors.

This clonotype was sampled from a male donor with prostate cancer. The material sequenced was PBMCs, taken after low-dose radiotherapy plus immunotherapy. The chain links TRBV6-2 or TRBV6-3 to TRBJ2-1; tentative D call: TRBD1 (5 bases). CDR3 DNA sequence: TGTGCCACCCAGGGTTCCTACAATGAGCAGTTCTTC. Protein product: CATQGSYNEQFF.